The 9 T cell receptor beta chains listed next were all sequenced from one sample in a study of blood T cell repertoires in COVID-19. Repertoires were generated with immunoSEQ multiplex PCR, while TCRdb's copy carries only in-frame clones and drops some. The sample has a few hundred thousand clones, 75% to 90% seen once. Sequenced input: peripheral blood. The receptor set was obtained from a young man with active or convalescent COVID-19.

The V and J genes are TRBV6-2 or TRBV6-3 and TRBJ2-7, with D maybe TRBD2 (5 bases). In germline, CDR1 is MNHEY, CDR2 SVGEGT. V shed 4 bases and J shed 3 bases, with 13 bases lying between them. CDR3 length: 14 amino acids. CDR3 residues: CASSLDPRGYEQYF. CDR3 DNA sequence: TGTGCCAGCAGTTTGGACCCTCGGGGCTACGAGCAGTACTTC.

The chain uses TRBV7-9 and TRBJ1-1, with a possible D match to TRBD1 (5 bases). The V end lost 3 bases, the J end lost 1 base, and 15 bases lay between the germline ends. Germline V gene lookup returns CDR1 SEHNR and CDR2 FQNEAQ (reference sequence). CDR3 size: 16 residues. For the CDR3, the DNA is TGTGCCAGCAGCTTGGGTTCGGTACAGGAGAACACTGAAGCTTTCTTT. It is translated as CASSLGSVQENTEAFF.

This clone was detected only a few times. The chain combines TRBV23-1 with TRBJ1-2; D may be TRBD1 (5 bases). TRBV23-1 is treated as an ORF (open reading frame) with a function not yet certain. Between the trimmed V and J ends, which lost 0 bases and 5 bases, there was a span of 16 bases. The CDR3 extends over 16 amino acids. In nucleotides, the CDR3 is TGCGCCAGCAGTCAATCGAGGAACAGGATGCTTTATGGCTACACCTTC. Translated: CASSQSRNRMLYGYTF.

The V and J genes are TRBV27 and TRBJ2-3; a possible D gene is TRBD2 (5 bases). The CDR3 runs to 15 residues. Germline values: CDR1 MNHEY, CDR2 SMNVEV (reference sequence). V was cut by 2 bases and J by 5 bases, with 14 bases left in between. CDR3 protein: CASSLDRGTRDTQYF. The DNA of the CDR3 is TGTGCCAGCAGTTTAGACCGGGGAACCAGAGATACGCAGTATTTT.

J is TRBJ1-1 and V is TRBV10-1; no clear D. V dropped 0 bases and J dropped 1 base, with 3 bases sitting between them. This CDR3 has 13 residues. In germline, CDR1 is WNHNN, CDR2 SYGVQD (reference sequence). In nucleotides, the CDR3 is TGCGCCAGCAGTGAGTCCGGGAACACTGAAGCTTTCTTT. Amino acid sequence: CASSESGNTEAFF.

This chain links TRBV7-2 with TRBJ2-1; 12 nucleotides align to TRBD2. The V segment lost 10 bases and the J segment 7 bases; nucleotides outside the gene matches: 11. Germline values: CDR1 SGHTA, CDR2 FQGNSA. This CDR3 comprises 15 residues. The CDR3 loop is CAKSIRLAGVNEQFF. The CDR3 DNA reads as TGTGCCAAGTCGATAAGACTAGCGGGGGTAAATGAGCAGTTCTTC.

This rearrangement joins TRBV19 to TRBJ2-7; 12 nucleotides align to TRBD2. CDR1 LNHDA and CDR2 SQIVND come from the germline V gene (reference sequence). V shed 10 bases and J 1 base; nucleotides not matched to a gene: 5. The CDR3 spans 14 residues. This chain's CDR3 is CATQLAGGSYEQYF. DNA for the CDR3: TGTGCCACTCAACTAGCGGGGGGATCCTACGAGCAGTACTTC. Combining the CDR3 with reference TRBV19 and TRBJ2-7 gives the whole variable domain DGGITQSPKYLFRKEGQNVTLSCEQNLNHDAMYWYRQDPGQGLRLIYYSQIVNDFQKGDIAEGYSVSREKKESFPLTVTSAQKNPTAFYLCATQLAGGSYEQYFGPGTRLTVT.

The V and J genes are TRBV3-1 (or the pseudogene TRBV3-2) and TRBJ2-4; TRBD2 agrees at 7 bases. CDR3 length: 16 residues. Trimming at V came to 4 bases and at J to 3 bases, leaving 9 bases not matched to a gene. Germline V lookup: CDR1 LGHDT, CDR2 YNNKEL (reference sequence). The CDR3 nucleotides are TGTGCCAGCAGCCCAGAAACCCGGGACTACAAAAACATTCAGTACTTC. Its translation is CASSPETRDYKNIQYF.

The rearrangement joins TRBV24-1 to TRBJ1-3; TRBD1 matches 10 bases. Per germline, CDR1 KGHDR and CDR2 SFDVKD. CDR3 size: 17 residues. After removal of 1 base from V and 4 bases from J, the junction contained 6 bases not matched to a gene. In nucleotides, the CDR3 is TGTGCCACCAGTGATTTAGGGGGGACAGGGGTCGGAAACACCATATATTTT. It specifies CATSDLGGTGVGNTIYF.